This TCR beta chain originates from a study of shared clonotypes between healthy human individuals. Per germline, CDR1 SGDLS and CDR2 YYNGEE. With 1 base clipped from V and 10 bases from J, the junction kept 5 bases outside the gene matches. The CDR3 totals 14 residues. Study-level results: Relative to memory subsets, naive subsets generally showed larger estimated richness.

A remark on this clone: Its antigen is as yet unknown.

The donor population consisted of healthy HIV-negative adults with no recent acute infections or vaccinations. This table comes from immunoSEQ multiplex PCR, and its TCRdb copy is limited to in-frame clones, with some not included. The table includes about 1 million clones, around 76% detected once. This receptor was obtained from a man aged 18 to 30 in good health. The sequenced sample was memory CD4+ T cells sorted from blood. The subset: CD45RA-negative fraction. V is TRBV9 and J is TRBJ1-6; 7 bases line up with TRBD1. The CDR3 bases are TGTGCCAGCAGCGTAAGGGACAGCGGATCACCCCTCCACTTT. Translation gives CASSVRDSGSPLHF.